The 15 T cell receptor beta chains presented below share a single source sample, sequenced in a study of Ad26.COV2.S vaccination and SARS-CoV-2 variants. As for treatment: roughly 18 received Ad26.COV2.S at low or high dose, single or two shots; about 5 received placebo; per-sample allocation not given. The samples date from day 63 after the first vaccine or placebo injection. Sequencing was performed with immunoSEQ multiplex PCR; in TCRdb, only in-frame clones are kept and a portion is missing. Here the sample spans about 400,000 clones, 75% to 90% being singletons. Sequencing was performed on peripheral blood, taken in a trial of Ad26.COV2.S vaccine versus placebo. The receptor set was obtained from a person between 18 and 65 years old who received the Ad26.COV2.S COVID-19 vaccine or a placebo.

The chain employs TRBV5-1 and TRBJ1-3; D unresolved. The CDR3 is 17 residues long. Germline V gene data show CDR1 as SGHRS and CDR2 as YFSETQ. V was clipped by 0 bases and J by 0 bases, with 13 bases between them. The CDR3 region is CASSLAAGRNSGNTIYF. The CDR3 DNA is TGCGCCAGCAGCTTGGCGGCAGGTCGAAACTCTGGAAACACCATATATTTT.

This rearrangement joins TRBV7-9 to TRBJ2-5, with unresolved D. V lost 3 bases, J lost 4 bases, and 9 bases lay in between. Germline loops: CDR1 SEHNR, CDR2 FQNEAQ (reference sequence). This CDR3 comprises 13 residues. CDR3 amino acids: CASSFRGLETQYF. The CDR3 coding sequence is TGTGCCAGCAGCTTCCGAGGATTAGAGACCCAGTACTTC. Full variable domain (rest looked up from reference TRBV7-9 and TRBJ2-5): DTGVSQNPRHKITKRGQNVTFRCDPISEHNRLYWYRQTLGQGPEFLTYFQNEAQLEKSRLLSDRFSAERPKGSFSTLEIQRTEQGDSAMYLCASSFRGLETQYFGPGTRLLVL.

The CDR3 DNA sequence: TGTGCCATCAGTGAGTCGGACGGAGCCTACGAGCAGTACTTC. Amino acids: CAISESDGAYEQYF. This chain uses TRBV10-3 with TRBJ2-7; D unclear. The CDR3 spans 14 residues. Trimming pared 0 bases from V and 2 bases from J, leaving 8 bases between. CDR1 and CDR2 (germline): ENHRY, SYGVKD.

V usage is TRBV3-1 (or the pseudogene TRBV3-2) and J usage is TRBJ2-6; D gene uncertain. CDR3 length: 17 residues. Germline V gives CDR1 LGHDT, CDR2 YNNKEL (reference sequence). The V gene lost 1 base and the J gene lost 2 bases, with 12 bases spanning the gap. The CDR3 is CASSQAQASPGANVLTF. The DNA of the CDR3 is TGTGCCAGCAGCCAAGCCCAGGCGTCGCCTGGGGCCAACGTCCTGACTTTC.

This sequence joins TRBV7-8 and TRBJ2-2, with TRBD2 identical over 11 bases. From germline, CDR1 is SGHVS and CDR2 FQNEAQ. V gave up 5 bases and J gave up 1 base; unmatched junction bases: 3. The CDR3 is 16 residues long. The CDR3 DNA reads TGTGCCAGCAGCCCCCTAGCGGGGGGGAACACCGGGGAGCTGTTTTTT. Translation gives CASSPLAGGNTGELFF.

The chain links TRBV13 to TRBJ2-7, with 7 positions matching TRBD2. V dropped 2 bases and J dropped 6; count of bases not matched to a gene: 4. CDR1 is PRHDT and CDR2 is FYEKMQ in the germline V gene (reference sequence). CDR3 size: 13 residues. CDR3 sequence reads: CASSLIGGFEQYF. CDR3 bases: TGTGCCAGCAGCTTAATCGGGGGGTTCGAGCAGTACTTC.

CDR3: CASSPYSNQPQHF. The CDR3 DNA sequence: TGTGCCAGCAGCCCTTATAGCAATCAGCCCCAGCATTTT. The V and J genes are TRBV6-6 and TRBJ1-5; D not certain. V shed 6 bases and J shed 0 bases, with 6 bases lying between them. CDR1 and CDR2 from the germline V gene are MNHNY and SVGAGI (reference sequence). The CDR3 is 13 amino acids.

V gene TRBV11-2 combines with J gene TRBJ2-3; maybe TRBD2 (6 bases). This CDR3 spans 15 amino acids. V shed 4 bases and J shed 7 bases, with 18 bases lying between them. Germline values: CDR1 SGHAT, CDR2 FQNNGV. CDR3 DNA: TGTGCCAGCAGCTCCCGGGACTGGGGTGTAAATACGCAGTATTTT. Protein product: CASSSRDWGVNTQYF.

This clone has just one count. This rearrangement joins TRBV6-5 to TRBJ2-3, with D possibly TRBD1 on 6 matching bases. CDR3 length equals 15 residues. CDR1 MNHEY and CDR2 SVGAGI come from the germline V gene. The V gene lost 6 bases and the J gene lost 4 bases, with 17 bases spanning the gap. The CDR3 sequence: CASSPMGASPDTQYF. CDR3 nucleotide sequence: TGTGCCAGCAGCCCCATGGGGGCAAGTCCAGATACGCAGTATTTT.

The chain uses TRBV4-1 and TRBJ2-5, with TRBD2 identical over 14 bases. Germline V lookup: CDR1 MGHRA, CDR2 YSYEKL. The CDR3 is 16 residues long. V shed 2 bases and J 5 bases; nucleotides not matched to a gene: 4. Here the CDR3 DNA reads TGCGCCAGCAGCCAACGACTAGCGGGGGGGCCCGAGACCCAGTACTTC. This sequence encodes CASSQRLAGGPETQYF.

This clone was seen only a few times. V gene TRBV6-5 combines with J gene TRBJ2-3; D gene uncertain. The CDR3 totals 11 residues. The V and J ends lost 10 bases and 4 bases respectively, with 9 bases between them. Germline V CDR1 and CDR2: MNHEY, SVGAGI. CDR3 amino acids: CATVGADTQYF. Here the CDR3 DNA reads TGTGCCACCGTCGGAGCAGATACGCAGTATTTT.

The chain recombines TRBV6-2 or TRBV6-3 with TRBJ1-2; D gene ambiguous. Germline V gives CDR1 MNHEY, CDR2 SVGEGT. The CDR3 covers 13 residues. V lost 0 bases and J 7 bases, leaving 9 bases between the germline ends. For the CDR3, the DNA is TGTGCCAGCAGTTACTCAGGGATTGGTGGCTACACCTTC. Protein sequence: CASSYSGIGGYTF.

The gene calls are TRBV4-1 and TRBJ2-3; D remains unclear. Germline V gives CDR1 MGHRA, CDR2 YSYEKL. The CDR3 is 13 amino acids. Deletions cut 2 bases from V and 2 bases from J, with 5 bases between. As DNA, the CDR3 is TGCGCCAGCAGCCAACCCTTCACAGATACGCAGTATTTT. Translated: CASSQPFTDTQYF.

This rearrangement joins TRBV2 to TRBJ1-2, with D hard to call. CDR3 length equals 11 residues. The ends were cut back, 5 bases at V and 7 bases at J, with 8 bases in the middle. Germline CDR1 and CDR2: SNHLY and FYNNEI. The DNA of the CDR3 is TGTGCCAGCAGTCCCGGTAGTGGCTACACCTTC. Protein product: CASSPGSGYTF.

The chain is built from TRBV7-2 and TRBJ1-4, with TRBD1 matching 9 bases. Trimming removed 5 bases from V and 7 bases from J; junction bases left unmatched: 8. The CDR3 has 15 residues. From germline, CDR1 is SGHTA and CDR2 FQGNSA. CDR3 loop: CASSKGQGQSEKLFF. The CDR3 nucleotides read TGTGCCAGCAGCAAAGGACAGGGGCAATCTGAAAAACTGTTTTTT.